This TCR beta chain was obtained from a study of regulatory T cells in long-lasting Graves disease. Study background: Persistence in Graves' disease required over 5 years of antithyroid drugs plus positive TSH receptor antibodies.

This clonotype has more than one count but fewer than ten. Through Arm-PCR of CDR3 regions and iRepertoire HTBI primers, TCR beta libraries were built. TCRdb called the multiplex PCR reads again in MiXCR, with one record for every CDR3 protein. The table has around 460,000 distinct CDR3 sequences, about 20% seen once; the top ten hold approximately 14%. The germline CDR1 and CDR2 sequences are MNHEY and SVGEGT. This CDR3 comprises 15 residues. V was clipped by 6 bases and J by 0 bases; unmatched bases: 5. Time point of the sample: persistent/refractory GD, antithyroid drugs over 5 years with positive TRAb. The TCR library was prepared using RNA isolated from PBMCs.

The chain is built from TRBV6-2 or TRBV6-3 and TRBJ2-3; 8 positions match TRBD2. The source is a female donor with Graves disease. This material consisted of peripheral blood mononuclear cells (PBMCs), taken when the disease was refractory, from a patient treated with antithyroid drugs. CDR3: CASSYSGASTDTQYF. The CDR3 DNA follows: TGTGCCAGCAGCTATAGCGGGGCCAGCACAGATACGCAGTATTTT.